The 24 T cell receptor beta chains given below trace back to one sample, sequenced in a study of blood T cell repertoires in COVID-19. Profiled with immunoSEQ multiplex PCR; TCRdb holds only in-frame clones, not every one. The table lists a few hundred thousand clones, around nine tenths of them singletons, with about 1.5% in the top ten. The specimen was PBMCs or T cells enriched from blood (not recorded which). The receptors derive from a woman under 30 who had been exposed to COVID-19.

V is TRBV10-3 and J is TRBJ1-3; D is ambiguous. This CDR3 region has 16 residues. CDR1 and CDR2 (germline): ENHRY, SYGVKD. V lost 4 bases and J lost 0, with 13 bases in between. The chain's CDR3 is CAISVGETHSGNTIYF. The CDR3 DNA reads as TGTGCCATCAGTGTCGGGGAAACCCACTCTGGAAACACCATATATTTT.

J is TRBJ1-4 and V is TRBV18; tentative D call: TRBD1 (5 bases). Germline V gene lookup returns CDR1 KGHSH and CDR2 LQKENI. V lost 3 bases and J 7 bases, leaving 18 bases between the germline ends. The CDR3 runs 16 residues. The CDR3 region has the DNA TGTGCCAGCTCACCTATGGGACTTTATGCGTCTGAAAAACTGTTTTTT. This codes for CASSPMGLYASEKLFF.

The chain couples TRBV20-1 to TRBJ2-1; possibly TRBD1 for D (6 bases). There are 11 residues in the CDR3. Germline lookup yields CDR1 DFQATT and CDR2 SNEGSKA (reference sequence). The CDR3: CSGTPYNEQFF. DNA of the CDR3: TGCAGCGGGACACCTTACAATGAGCAGTTCTTC.

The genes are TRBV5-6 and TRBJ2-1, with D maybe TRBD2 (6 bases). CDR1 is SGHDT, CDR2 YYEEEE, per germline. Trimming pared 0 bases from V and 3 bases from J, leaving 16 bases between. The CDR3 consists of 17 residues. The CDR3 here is CASSLGGAGLLYNEQFF. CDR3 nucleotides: TGTGCCAGCAGCTTGGGGGGCGCGGGACTCCTCTACAATGAGCAGTTCTTC.

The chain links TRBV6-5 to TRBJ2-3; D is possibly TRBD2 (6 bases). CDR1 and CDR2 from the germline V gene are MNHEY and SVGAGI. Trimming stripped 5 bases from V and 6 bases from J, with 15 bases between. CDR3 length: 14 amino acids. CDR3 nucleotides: TGTGCCAGCAGTCTCTCACCGGGGGTTGATACGCAGTATTTT. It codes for CASSLSPGVDTQYF.

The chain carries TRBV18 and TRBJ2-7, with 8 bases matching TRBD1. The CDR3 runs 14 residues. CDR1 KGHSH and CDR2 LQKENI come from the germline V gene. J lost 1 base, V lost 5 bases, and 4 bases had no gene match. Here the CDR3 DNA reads TGTGCCAGCTCATCGACAGGGGTTTCCTACGAGCAGTACTTC. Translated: CASSSTGVSYEQYF.

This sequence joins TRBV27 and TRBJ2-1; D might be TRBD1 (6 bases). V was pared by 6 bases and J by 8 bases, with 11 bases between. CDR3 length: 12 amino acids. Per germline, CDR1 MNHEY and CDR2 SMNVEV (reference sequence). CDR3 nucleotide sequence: TGTGCCAGCAGGGAACAGGGTGATGAGCAGTTCTTC. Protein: CASREQGDEQFF.

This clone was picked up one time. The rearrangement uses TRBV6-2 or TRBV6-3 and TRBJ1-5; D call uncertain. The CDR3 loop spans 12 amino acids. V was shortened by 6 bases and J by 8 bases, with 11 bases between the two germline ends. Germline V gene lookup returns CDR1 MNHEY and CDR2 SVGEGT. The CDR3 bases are TGTGCCAGCAGCCCACTAGGAGAGCCCCAGCATTTT. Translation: CASSPLGEPQHF.

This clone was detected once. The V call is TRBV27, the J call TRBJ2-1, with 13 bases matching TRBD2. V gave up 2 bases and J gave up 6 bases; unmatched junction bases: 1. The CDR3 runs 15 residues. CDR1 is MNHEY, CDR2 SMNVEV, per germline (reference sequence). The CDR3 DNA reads TGTGCCAGCAGTTTAACTAGCGGGGGGGCCAATGAGCAGTTCTTC. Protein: CASSLTSGGANEQFF.

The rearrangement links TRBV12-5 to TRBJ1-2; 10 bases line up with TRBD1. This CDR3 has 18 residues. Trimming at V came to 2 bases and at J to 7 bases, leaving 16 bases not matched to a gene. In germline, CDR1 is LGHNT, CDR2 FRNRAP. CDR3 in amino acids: CASGLSEAGQGFTVGYTF. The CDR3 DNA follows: TGTGCTAGTGGTTTGTCAGAGGCGGGACAGGGGTTTACGGTTGGCTACACCTTC.

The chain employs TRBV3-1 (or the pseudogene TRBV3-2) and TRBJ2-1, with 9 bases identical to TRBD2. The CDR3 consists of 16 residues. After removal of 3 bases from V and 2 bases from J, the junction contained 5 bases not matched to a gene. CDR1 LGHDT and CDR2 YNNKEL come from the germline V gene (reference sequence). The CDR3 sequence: CASSQNSGGTYNEQFF. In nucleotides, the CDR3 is TGTGCCAGCAGCCAGAATAGCGGGGGAACCTACAATGAGCAGTTCTTC.

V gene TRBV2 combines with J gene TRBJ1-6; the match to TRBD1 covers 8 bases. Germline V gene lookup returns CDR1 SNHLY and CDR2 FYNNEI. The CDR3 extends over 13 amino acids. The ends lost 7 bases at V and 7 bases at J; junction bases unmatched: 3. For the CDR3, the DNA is TGTGCCAGCACGGGACAGGTGAATTCACCCCTCCACTTT. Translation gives CASTGQVNSPLHF.

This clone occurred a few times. The CDR3 DNA is TGTGCCAGCAGTTTTGTTCGACAAATCTATGGCTACACCTTC. Amino acids: CASSFVRQIYGYTF. The chain carries TRBV28 and TRBJ1-2; D call uncertain. Germline values: CDR1 MDHEN, CDR2 SYDVKM. The CDR3 runs to 14 residues. Trimming removed 3 bases at V and 4 bases at J, with 12 bases between.

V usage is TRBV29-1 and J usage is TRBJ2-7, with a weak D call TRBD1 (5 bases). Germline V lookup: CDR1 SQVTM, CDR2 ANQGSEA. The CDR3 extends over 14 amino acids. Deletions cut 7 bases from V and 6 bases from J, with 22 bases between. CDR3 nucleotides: TGCAGCGGGAAGGAGCAGGGTGGATCTCTCGAGCAGTACTTC. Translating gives CSGKEQGGSLEQYF.

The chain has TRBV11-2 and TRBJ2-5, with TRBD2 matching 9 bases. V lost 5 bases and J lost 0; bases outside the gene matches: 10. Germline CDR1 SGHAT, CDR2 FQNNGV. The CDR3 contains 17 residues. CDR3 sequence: CASSARLAGVYQETQYF. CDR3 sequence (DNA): TGTGCCAGCAGCGCCCGTTTAGCGGGAGTGTACCAAGAGACCCAGTACTTC.

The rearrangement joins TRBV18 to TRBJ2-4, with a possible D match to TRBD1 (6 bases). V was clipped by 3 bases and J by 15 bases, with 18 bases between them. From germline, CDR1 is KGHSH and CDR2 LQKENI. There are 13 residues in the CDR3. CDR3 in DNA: TGTGCCAGCTCACCCCCGACAGGAACAAGGGTGTACTTC. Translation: CASSPPTGTRVYF.

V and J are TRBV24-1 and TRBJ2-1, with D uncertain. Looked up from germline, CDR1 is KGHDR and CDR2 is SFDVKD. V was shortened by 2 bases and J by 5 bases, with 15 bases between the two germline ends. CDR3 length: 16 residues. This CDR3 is CATSDSMRSYDNEQFF. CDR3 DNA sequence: TGTGCCACCAGTGATTCCATGCGGAGCTACGACAATGAGCAGTTCTTC.

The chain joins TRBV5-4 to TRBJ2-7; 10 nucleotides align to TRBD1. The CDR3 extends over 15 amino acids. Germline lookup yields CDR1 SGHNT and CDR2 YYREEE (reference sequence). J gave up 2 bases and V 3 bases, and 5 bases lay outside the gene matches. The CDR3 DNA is TGTGCCAGCAGCTCCGGGACAGGGGTGGCCTACGAGCAGTACTTC. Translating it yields CASSSGTGVAYEQYF.

CDR3 nucleotides: TGTGCCAGCAGTCCGCAGGGGCAGGGGGCTGGAGCTTTCTTT. It codes for CASSPQGQGAGAFF. This sequence joins TRBV27 and TRBJ1-1, with 8 positions matching TRBD1. J lost 10 bases, V lost 5 bases, and 12 bases had no gene match. The CDR3 covers 14 residues. The germline gives CDR1 MNHEY, CDR2 SMNVEV (reference sequence).

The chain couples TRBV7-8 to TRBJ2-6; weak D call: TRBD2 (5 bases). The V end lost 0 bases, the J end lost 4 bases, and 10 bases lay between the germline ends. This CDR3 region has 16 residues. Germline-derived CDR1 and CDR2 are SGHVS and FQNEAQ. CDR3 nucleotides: TGTGCCAGCAGCTTAGCAGGGCGGGCCGGGGCCAACGTCCTGACTTTC. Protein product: CASSLAGRAGANVLTF.

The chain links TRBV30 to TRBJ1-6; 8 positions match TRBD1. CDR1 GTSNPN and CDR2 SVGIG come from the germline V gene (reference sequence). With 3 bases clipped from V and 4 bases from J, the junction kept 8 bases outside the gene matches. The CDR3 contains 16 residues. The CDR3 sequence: CAWSVAGGLYNSPLHF. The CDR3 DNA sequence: TGTGCCTGGAGCGTGGCAGGGGGCCTTTATAATTCACCCCTCCACTTT.

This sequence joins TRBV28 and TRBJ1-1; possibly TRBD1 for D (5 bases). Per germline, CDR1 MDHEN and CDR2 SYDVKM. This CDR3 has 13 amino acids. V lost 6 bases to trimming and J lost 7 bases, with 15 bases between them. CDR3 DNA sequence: TGTGCCAGCAGGTATTCATCGGGGGGTGAAGCTTTCTTT. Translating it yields CASRYSSGGEAFF.

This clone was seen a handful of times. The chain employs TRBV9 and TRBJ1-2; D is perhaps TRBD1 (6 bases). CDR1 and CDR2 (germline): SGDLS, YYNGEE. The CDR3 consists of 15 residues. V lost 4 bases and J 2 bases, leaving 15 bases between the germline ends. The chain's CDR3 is CASSRRQEINYGYTF. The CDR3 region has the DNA TGTGCCAGCAGCCGACGACAGGAGATAAACTATGGCTACACCTTC.

CDR3 sequence: CASSLTGGGNTIYF. DNA of the CDR3: TGTGCCAGCAGCCTCACAGGGGGTGGAAACACCATATATTTT. The J gene is TRBJ1-3, the V gene TRBV6-5; TRBD1 aligns across 8 bases. CDR1 is MNHEY, CDR2 SVGAGI, per germline. V was clipped by 6 bases and J by 3 bases; unmatched bases: 4. CDR3 length equals 14 residues.